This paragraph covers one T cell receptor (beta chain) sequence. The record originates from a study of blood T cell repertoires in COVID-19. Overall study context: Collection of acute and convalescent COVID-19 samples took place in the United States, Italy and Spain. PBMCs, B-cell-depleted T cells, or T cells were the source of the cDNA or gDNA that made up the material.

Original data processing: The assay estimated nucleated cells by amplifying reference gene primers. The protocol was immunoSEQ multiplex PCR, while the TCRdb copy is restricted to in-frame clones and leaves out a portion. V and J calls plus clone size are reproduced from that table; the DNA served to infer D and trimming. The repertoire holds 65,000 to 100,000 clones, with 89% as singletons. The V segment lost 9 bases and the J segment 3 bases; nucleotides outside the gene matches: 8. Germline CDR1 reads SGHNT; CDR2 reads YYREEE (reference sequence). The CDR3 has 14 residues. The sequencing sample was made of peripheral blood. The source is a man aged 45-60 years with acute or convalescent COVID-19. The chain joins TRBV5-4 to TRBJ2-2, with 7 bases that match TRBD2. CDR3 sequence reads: CATRGGPHTGELFF. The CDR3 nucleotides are TGTGCCACGCGGGGAGGGCCGCACACCGGGGAGCTGTTTTTT.